Listed below are T cell receptor beta chains from one sample, sequenced in a study of blood T cell repertoires in COVID-19. Sequenced by immunoSEQ multiplex PCR; TCRdb stores in-frame clones only, minus some. The sample holds about 670,000 clones, around 90% seen once. The specimen sequenced was peripheral blood. Every receptor here comes from a woman aged 18-29 years with acute or convalescent COVID-19. Both conserved end residues are part of each CDR3. A D gene is named only where the DNA matches it firmly. A clone size is listed for some rows: how often the clone was seen (once, few, many), or a class if it is expanded.

v_gene: TRBV6-2/TRBV6-3; abundance: NA; d_gene: NA; j_gene: TRBJ2-7; CDR3nt: TGTGCCAGCAGTTACCGGGACTCCCTCTCCTACGAGCAGTACTTC; CDR3aa: CASSYRDSLSYEQYF
v_gene: TRBV28; abundance: NA; d_gene: NA; j_gene: TRBJ1-1; CDR3nt: TGTGCCAGCAGTTTACCCCCGACAAGGTTCGTTGAAGCTTTCTTT; CDR3aa: CASSLPPTRFVEAFF
v_gene: TRBV15; abundance: NA; d_gene: NA; j_gene: TRBJ1-2; CDR3nt: TGTGCCACCAGCAGAGCTCCATTTTTCGGGGTCGGATTC; CDR3aa: CATSRAPFFGVGF
v_gene: TRBV7-9; abundance: NA; d_gene: TRBD2; j_gene: TRBJ2-2; CDR3nt: TGTGCCAGCAGCTCCCCGGCGGGGGGGTGGACCGGGGAGCTGTTTTTT; CDR3aa: CASSSPAGGWTGELFF
v_gene: TRBV6-5; abundance: once; d_gene: NA; j_gene: TRBJ1-2; CDR3nt: TGTGCCAGCCGCTCGGGAGCATATGGCTACACCTTC; CDR3aa: CASRSGAYGYTF
v_gene: TRBV30; abundance: NA; d_gene: TRBD1; j_gene: TRBJ1-6; CDR3nt: TGTGCCTGGGTTAGGGACAGGGATAATTCACCCCTCCACTTT; CDR3aa: CAWVRDRDNSPLHF
v_gene: TRBV27; abundance: NA; d_gene: TRBD1; j_gene: TRBJ1-1; CDR3nt: TGTGCCAGCAGGATCGACAGGGTGAACACTGAAGCTTTCTTT; CDR3aa: CASRIDRVNTEAFF
v_gene: TRBV19; abundance: NA; d_gene: NA; j_gene: TRBJ1-4; CDR3nt: TGTGCCAGTAGCGTCCGGGGAAGCGCCAGTGAAAAACTGTTTTTT; CDR3aa: CASSVRGSASEKLFF
v_gene: TRBV4-3; abundance: NA; d_gene: TRBD1; j_gene: TRBJ1-6; CDR3nt: TGCGCCAGCAGCCAGGGACAGTTATCTGACTTCTCCTATAATTCACCCCTCCACTTT; CDR3aa: CASSQGQLSDFSYNSPLHF
v_gene: TRBV11-2; abundance: NA; d_gene: TRBD1; j_gene: TRBJ1-2; CDR3nt: TGTGCCAGCAGCGCGAGGGACAGGGAAAGAAATGGCTACACCTTC; CDR3aa: CASSARDRERNGYTF
v_gene: TRBV7-2; abundance: once; d_gene: TRBD2; j_gene: TRBJ2-7; CDR3nt: TGTGCCAGCAGCTTCCAGCGGGGCGCTTACGAGCAGTACTTC; CDR3aa: CASSFQRGAYEQYF